A single T cell receptor beta chain is shown here with its context. These data are taken from a study of blood T cell repertoires in COVID-19. Enrollment of patients from Seattle took place during active infection, with longitudinal follow-up. Germline V lookup: CDR1 MDHEN, CDR2 SYDVKM. The length of the CDR3 is 16 residues. Unmatched junction bases numbered 7, after V lost 3 bases and J lost 2 bases. Per the original data handling: Researchers report that nucleated cell counts were estimated from reference gene primer amplification. The table came from immunoSEQ multiplex PCR; TCRdb's copy has only in-frame clones and leaves some out. Clone size and V and J calls were adopted from that table, with D and trimming inferred from the DNA. The sample comprises some 260,000 clones, around nine tenths of which are singletons, and 10% rests with the top ten.

The chain couples TRBV28 to TRBJ2-3; 8 bases are shared with TRBD2. Material for sequencing was peripheral blood. This TCR derives from a woman aged 70-85 years with COVID-19, enrolled during active disease. The CDR3 DNA sequence: TGTGCCAGCAGTTTCCCCCAAGCGGGAGACACAGATACGCAGTATTTT. Translation gives CASSFPQAGDTDTQYF.